This is a list of T cell receptor beta chains from one sample in a study of blood T cell repertoires in COVID-19. TCRdb's table, derived via immunoSEQ multiplex PCR, lists solely in-frame clones and lacks some. The sample has under 300,000 clones, about nine tenths seen once. The sample consisted of PBMCs or T cells enriched from blood (not recorded which). These receptors came from a man aged 18 to 29 who had recovered from COVID-19. Each CDR3 is given with its conserved first and last residue. D genes are given only for firm matches. Not all rows give a size; the values are once, few, many and, for expanded clones, a class.

cdr3_aa	cdr3_nt	v_call	clone_size	d_call	j_call
CASTPTGGNSPLHF	TGCGCCAGCACCCCGACAGGAGGAAATTCACCCCTCCACTTT	TRBV5-1	NA	NA	TRBJ1-6
CASSSPRDRPYEQYF	TGTGCCAGCAGTTCCCCTCGGGACAGGCCATACGAGCAGTACTTC	TRBV6-1	NA	TRBD1	TRBJ2-7
CASSYLSGTEAFF	TGTGCCAGCAGTTATCTTTCGGGGACTGAAGCTTTCTTT	TRBV27	NA	NA	TRBJ1-1
CASSLSVSTEAFF	TGTGCCAGCAGTTTATCGGTCAGCACTGAAGCTTTCTTT	TRBV27	NA	NA	TRBJ1-1
CASSLTSEDMNTEAFF	TGTGCCAGCAGCTTAACCAGTGAGGACATGAACACTGAAGCTTTCTTT	TRBV7-6	NA	NA	TRBJ1-1
CATTISGNTIYF	TGTGCCACCACAATCTCTGGAAACACCATATATTTT	TRBV24-1	NA	NA	TRBJ1-3
CASSPGAGRATEAFF	TGTGCCAGCAGCCCAGGGGCAGGGAGGGCCACTGAAGCTTTCTTT	TRBV3-1/TRBV3-2	NA	NA	TRBJ1-1
CASSAIAGAAYNEQFF	TGCGCCAGCAGCGCTATAGCGGGAGCGGCCTACAATGAGCAGTTCTTC	TRBV5-1	NA	TRBD2	TRBJ2-1
CATQTDGGGYTF	TGTGCCACCCAGACAGACGGGGGAGGCTACACCTTC	TRBV24-1	NA	NA	TRBJ1-2
CASSLLFLGGKSNQPQHF	TGCGCCAGCAGCCTACTCTTCTTGGGGGGGAAGAGCAATCAGCCCCAGCATTTT	TRBV4-1	NA	NA	TRBJ1-5
CASSLRGLADTQYF	TGTGCCAGCAGCTTAAGGGGCCTAGCAGATACGCAGTATTTT	TRBV7-2	NA	NA	TRBJ2-3
CASSKTGGRETQYF	TGTGCCAGCAGTAAAACAGGGGGAAGAGAGACCCAGTACTTC	TRBV27	NA	TRBD1	TRBJ2-5
CASSDGPSGSEAFF	TGCGCCAGCAGCGACGGACCCTCGGGATCTGAAGCTTTCTTT	TRBV5-1	NA	NA	TRBJ1-1
CSVETEGLAATLSTPRAPSEQFF	TGCAGCGTTGAAACCGAAGGACTAGCGGCTACACTGAGCACCCCTCGGGCGCCTTCTGAGCAGTTCTTC	TRBV29-1	NA	TRBD2	TRBJ2-1
CASSLAPEARFIF	TGTGCCAGCAGCTTGGCCCCGGAGGCCAGGTTCATCTTT	TRBV5-6	once	NA	TRBJ1-1
CASSLLYRGRKPATYEQYF	TGTGCCAGCAGTTTATTGTACAGGGGGCGCAAACCAGCAACCTACGAGCAGTACTTC	TRBV28	NA	TRBD1	TRBJ2-7